The clone carrying this T cell receptor (beta chain) was seen many times. Time point of the sample: patch test 1, 2 weeks after DPC sensitization. As for treatment: therapeutic diphenylcyclopropenone sensitization with weekly scalp DPC. Unfractionated whole blood yielded the extracted total RNA. Participating donors were patients with alopecia, aged 18 to 70 years, considered appropriate candidates for DPC. The data stem from a study of human T cells and chemical hapten exposure. The V gene's germline CDR1 is LGHNT and CDR2 FRNRAP. V trimming: 0 bases; J trimming: 2 bases; junction bases outside the gene matches: 3. The length of the CDR3 is 15 residues. Unique molecular identifiers were affixed to discrete cDNA molecules within the library. MiXCR, applied by TCRdb to the RACE reads, yields one record per CDR3 protein. The sample has some 43,000 distinct CDR3 sequences; 4% are singletons.

The origin of this receptor is a man between 45 and 60 years old with alopecia areata. Some clones in this sample may be carry-over from other donors' samples. V and J are TRBV12-5 and TRBJ1-2; 7 bases map to TRBD1. Sequencing was performed on whole blood, taken in connection with sensitization to the hapten diphenylcyclopropenone (DPC). CDR3 nucleotide sequence: TGTGCTAGTGGTTTGGTAGGGACAGAAAACTATGGCTACACCTTC. The encoded protein is CASGLVGTENYGYTF.